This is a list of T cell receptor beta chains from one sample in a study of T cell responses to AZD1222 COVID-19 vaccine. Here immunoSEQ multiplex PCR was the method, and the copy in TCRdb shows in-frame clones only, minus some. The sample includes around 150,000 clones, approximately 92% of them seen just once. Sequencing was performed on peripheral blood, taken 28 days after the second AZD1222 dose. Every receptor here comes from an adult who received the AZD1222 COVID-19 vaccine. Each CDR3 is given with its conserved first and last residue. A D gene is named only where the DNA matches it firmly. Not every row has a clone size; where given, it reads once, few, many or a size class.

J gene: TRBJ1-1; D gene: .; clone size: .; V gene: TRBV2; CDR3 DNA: TGTGCCAGCGGGGGCGCGTACACTGAAGCTTTCTTT; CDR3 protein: CASGGAYTEAFF
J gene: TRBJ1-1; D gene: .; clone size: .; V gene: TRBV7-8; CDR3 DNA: TGTGCCAGCAGCTTTGGAGCTTTTTTCACTGAAGCTTTCTTT; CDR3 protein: CASSFGAFFTEAFF
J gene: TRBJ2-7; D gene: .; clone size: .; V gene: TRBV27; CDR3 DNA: TGTGCCAGCAGTTTTGACAGCCAAGGGTTCTACGAGCAGTACTTC; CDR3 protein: CASSFDSQGFYEQYF
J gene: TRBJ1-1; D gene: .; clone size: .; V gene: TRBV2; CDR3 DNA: TGTGCCAGCAGCTGGGAAAACACTGAAGCTTTCTTT; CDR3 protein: CASSWENTEAFF
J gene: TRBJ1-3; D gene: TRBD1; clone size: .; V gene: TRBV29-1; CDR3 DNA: TGCAGCGCCCGACAGGGGCGAAACACCATATATTTT; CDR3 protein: CSARQGRNTIYF
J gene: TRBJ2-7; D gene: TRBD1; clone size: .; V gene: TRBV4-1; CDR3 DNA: TGCGCCAGCAGCCAAGAAAGGAAACAGGGGGCTCGGGAGCAGTACTTC; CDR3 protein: CASSQERKQGAREQYF
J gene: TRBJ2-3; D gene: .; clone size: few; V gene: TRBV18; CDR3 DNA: TGTGCCAGCTCACCACCGGACGATACGCAGTATTTT; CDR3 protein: CASSPPDDTQYF
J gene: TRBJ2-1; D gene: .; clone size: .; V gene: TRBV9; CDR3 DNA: TGTGCCAGCAGCGACCGACCGGACCTACCGAACAATGAGCAGTTCTTC; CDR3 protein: CASSDRPDLPNNEQFF
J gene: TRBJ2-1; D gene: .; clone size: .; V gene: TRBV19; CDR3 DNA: TGTGCCAGTACAACGGACTACAATGAGCAGTTCTTC; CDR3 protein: CASTTDYNEQFF
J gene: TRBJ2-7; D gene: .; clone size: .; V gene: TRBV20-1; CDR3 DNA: TGCAGTGCTAGTAAGGGAACTACGAGTTGGCAGTACTTC; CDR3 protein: CSASKGTTSWQYF
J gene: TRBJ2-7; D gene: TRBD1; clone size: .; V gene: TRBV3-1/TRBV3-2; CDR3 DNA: TGTGCCAGCAGCCGAGGACAGGCTATCTCCTACGAGCAGTACTTC; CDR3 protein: CASSRGQAISYEQYF
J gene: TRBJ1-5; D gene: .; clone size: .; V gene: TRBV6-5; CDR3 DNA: TGTGCCAGCATTGGCAGGGTTGATCAGCCCCAGCATTTT; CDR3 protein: CASIGRVDQPQHF
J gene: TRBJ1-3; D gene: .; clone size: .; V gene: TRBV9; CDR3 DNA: TGTGCCAGCAGCGTGACCCCGGAGGGTGGGGGAAACACCATATATTTT; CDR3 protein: CASSVTPEGGGNTIYF
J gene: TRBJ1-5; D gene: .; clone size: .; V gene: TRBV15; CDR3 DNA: TGTGCCACCAGCAGAGATATTGGGCAGCCCCAGCATTTT; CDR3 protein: CATSRDIGQPQHF
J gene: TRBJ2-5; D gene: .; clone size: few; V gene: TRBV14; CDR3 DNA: TGTGCCAGCAGCCAAGGCCTGCAGACCCAGTACTTC; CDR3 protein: CASSQGLQTQYF
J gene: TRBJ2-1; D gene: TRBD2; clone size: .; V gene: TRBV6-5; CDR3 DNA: TGTGCCAGCAGTTATGGGACTAGCGGGGTTCACAATGAGCAGTTCTTC; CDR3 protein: CASSYGTSGVHNEQFF
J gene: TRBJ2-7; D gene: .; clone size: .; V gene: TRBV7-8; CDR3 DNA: TGTGCCAGCAGCTTAACCTACGAGCAGTACTTC; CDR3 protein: CASSLTYEQYF
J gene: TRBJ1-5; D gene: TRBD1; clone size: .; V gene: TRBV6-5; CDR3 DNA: TGTGCCAGCACCGAGGGGGCTTTGAGCAATCAGCCCCAGCATTTT; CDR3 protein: CASTEGALSNQPQHF
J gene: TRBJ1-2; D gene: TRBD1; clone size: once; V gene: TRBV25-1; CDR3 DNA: TGTGCCAGCAGTGAGGCAGGGGGAGCTGCTAACTATGGCTACACCTTC; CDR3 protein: CASSEAGGAANYGYTF
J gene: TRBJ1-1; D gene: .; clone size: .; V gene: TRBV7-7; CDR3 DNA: TGTGCTAGCAGCTTAGAGCAGAACACTGAAGCTTTCTTT; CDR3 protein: CASSLEQNTEAFF
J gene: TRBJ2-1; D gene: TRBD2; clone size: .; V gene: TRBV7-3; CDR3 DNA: TGTGCCAGCAGCTTAACTAGCGGGGGGGCCAATGAGCAGTTCTTC; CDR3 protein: CASSLTSGGANEQFF
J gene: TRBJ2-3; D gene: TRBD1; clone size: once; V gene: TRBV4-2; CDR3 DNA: TGTGCCAGCAGCCAAGTCTGGGGACAGGGACACACAGATACGCAGTATTTT; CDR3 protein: CASSQVWGQGHTDTQYF
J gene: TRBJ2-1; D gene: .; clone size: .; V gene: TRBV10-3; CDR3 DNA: TGTGCCATCAGTCCGGGGCTGAACTCCTACAATGAGCAGTTCTTC; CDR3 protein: CAISPGLNSYNEQFF
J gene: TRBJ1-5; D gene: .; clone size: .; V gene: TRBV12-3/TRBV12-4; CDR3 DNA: TGTGCCAGCAGTGCAGGACGGCGATCACCCCAGCATTTT; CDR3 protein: CASSAGRRSPQHF
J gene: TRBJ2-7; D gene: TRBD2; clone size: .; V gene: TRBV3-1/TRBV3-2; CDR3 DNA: TGTGCCAGCAGCCAAGAGTGGACCGGGACTAGTTCATCCGAGCAGTACTTC; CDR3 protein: CASSQEWTGTSSSEQYF